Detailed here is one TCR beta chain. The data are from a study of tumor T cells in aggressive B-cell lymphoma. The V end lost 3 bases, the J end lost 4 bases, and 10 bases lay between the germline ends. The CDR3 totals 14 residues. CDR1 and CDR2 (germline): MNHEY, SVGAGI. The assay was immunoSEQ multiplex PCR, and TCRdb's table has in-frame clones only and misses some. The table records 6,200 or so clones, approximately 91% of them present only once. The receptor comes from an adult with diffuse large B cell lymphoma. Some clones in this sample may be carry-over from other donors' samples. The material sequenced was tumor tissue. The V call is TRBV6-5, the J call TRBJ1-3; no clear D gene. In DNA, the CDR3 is TGTGCCAGCAGTTATCTACCCCCCGGAAACACCATATATTTT. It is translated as CASSYLPPGNTIYF.